This T cell receptor beta chain was retrieved from a study of blood T cell repertoires in COVID-19. Study-wide background: Donors in the United States, Italy and Spain gave samples during acute or convalescent COVID-19. T cells, B-cell-depleted T cells, or PBMCs provided the cDNA or gDNA that served as material.

The CDR3 has 14 residues. Germline CDR1 SGHTA, CDR2 FQGNSA. Trimming stripped 5 bases from V and 3 bases from J, with 14 bases between. Profiling relied on immunoSEQ multiplex PCR, and the TCRdb table lists in-frame clones only, not all of them. The data show about 180,000 clones, approximately 85% seen once. This clonotype was sampled from a man aged 55 to 70 with acute or convalescent COVID-19. J is TRBJ2-7 and V is TRBV7-2, with unresolved D. Material for sequencing was peripheral blood. The CDR3 protein is CASSATHSSYEQYF. In DNA form, the CDR3 reads TGTGCCAGCAGCGCCACCCACTCAAGCTACGAGCAGTACTTC.